This is a list of T cell receptor beta chains from one sample in a study of T cell repertoires in cytomegalovirus infection. These TCRs are of unknown antigen specificity. TCRdb re-derived calls from the reads in MiXCR, one entry per CDR3 protein. The sample has roughly 800,000 distinct CDR3 sequences, 25% to 35% seen once. The specimen comprised cultured CD8+ T cells from PBMCs, sampled from culture after CMV antigen stimulation. The receptors stem from a human donor in good health (CMV status not recorded). Some clones in this sample may be carry-over from other donors' samples. Each CDR3 is given with its conserved first and last residue. D genes are given only for firm matches. Clone size, where shown, is once, few, many, or a class for clones that have expanded.

V gene	clone size	D gene	CDR3 length	J gene	CDR3 DNA	CDR3 protein
TRBV12-3/TRBV12-4	many	TRBD1	13	TRBJ2-5	TGTGCCAGCAGCACGGACAGGGGGGAGACCCAGTACTTC	CASSTDRGETQYF
TRBV27	-	-	16	TRBJ2-2	TGTGCCAGCACTCCCGGGGCTCACCTACTCACCGGGGAGCTGTTTTTT	CASTPGAHLLTGELFF
TRBV2	-	TRBD1	13	TRBJ2-2	TGTGCCAGCATGACAGGGGATACCGGGGAGCTGTTTTTT	CASMTGDTGELFF
TRBV12-3/TRBV12-4	-	-	12	TRBJ1-6	TGTGCCAGCAGTTTACCAGGGTTACCCCTCCACTTT	CASSLPGLPLHF
TRBV7-6	-	-	13	TRBJ2-7	TGTGCCAGCACCCCATTACGGACCTACGAGCAGTACTTC	CASTPLRTYEQYF
TRBV12-3/TRBV12-4	many	TRBD1	15	TRBJ1-1	TGTGCCAGCAGTCCTCAGACAGGGGCGAACACTGAAGCTTTCTTT	CASSPQTGANTEAFF
TRBV6-1	-	-	16	TRBJ1-5	TGTGCCAGCAGTGAATATAAAGGGGTTCGGAATCAGCCCCAGCATTTT	CASSEYKGVRNQPQHF
TRBV28	-	-	13	TRBJ2-5	TGTGCCAGCACCCCCGGGGGAGTAGAGACCCAGTACTTC	CASTPGGVETQYF
TRBV7-9	-	-	15	TRBJ2-5	TGTGCCAGCAGCTTAGCACACCCCGGTATAGAGACCCAGTACTTC	CASSLAHPGIETQYF
TRBV5-6	many	-	15	TRBJ2-3	TGTGCCAGCAACCAGGGTGGCGGCCGCACAGATACGCAGTATTTT	CASNQGGGRTDTQYF
TRBV2	-	-	14	TRBJ2-7	TGTGCCAGCAGTCGTCTACAGGACCACTACGAGCAGTACTTC	CASSRLQDHYEQYF
TRBV7-2	many	TRBD1	16	TRBJ2-7	TGTGCCAGCAGCTTAGCGCTGACAGGGGGGGCCTACGAGCAGTACTTC	CASSLALTGGAYEQYF
TRBV29-1	many	TRBD1	13	TRBJ1-2	TGCAGCGTTGAGCTCCAGGGGGACTATGGCTACACCTTC	CSVELQGDYGYTF
TRBV24-1	-	-	13	TRBJ1-2	TGTGCCACCAGTGAACGGGACTTCAATGGCTACACCTTC	CATSERDFNGYTF
TRBV20-1	many	-	16	TRBJ2-3	TGCAGTGCAAATGCTATCGACGGAATTAGCACAGATACGCAGTATTTT	CSANAIDGISTDTQYF
TRBV27	-	-	15	TRBJ2-2	TGTGCCAGCAGCCCGGACGGGGGTAACACCGGGGAGCTGTTTTTT	CASSPDGGNTGELFF
TRBV5-4	-	-	16	TRBJ2-2	TGTGCCAGCAGCTTGGCCGGTCTCGGAAACACCGGGGAGCTGTTTTTT	CASSLAGLGNTGELFF
TRBV5-5	-	-	16	TRBJ1-2	TGTGCCAGCAGCCTCCGGGACGTCAGTCCGTTTCGTGGCTACACCTTC	CASSLRDVSPFRGYTF
TRBV4-3	few	-	15	TRBJ1-1	TGCGCCAGCAGCCCAACAGGGAGAGGGGTCACTGAAGCTTTCTTT	CASSPTGRGVTEAFF
TRBV7-9	-	-	16	TRBJ2-1	TGTGCCAGCAGCTTAGGATTTATTGGGGGGCCCGATGAGCAGTTCTTC	CASSLGFIGGPDEQFF
TRBV4-1	few	TRBD1	17	TRBJ2-2	TGCGCCAGCAGCCATCCCGGACAGGCCTCGAACACCGGGGAGCTGTTTTTT	CASSHPGQASNTGELFF
TRBV6-1	few	TRBD1	15	TRBJ2-1	TGTGCCAGCCCTGGCGCGGGACAGGGTTACAATGAGCAGTTCTTC	CASPGAGQGYNEQFF
TRBV12-3/TRBV12-4	-	-	15	TRBJ2-7	TGTGCCAGCAGCATAATAGGACAGGAGGGCTACGAGCAGTACTTC	CASSIIGQEGYEQYF
TRBV6-5	-	-	15	TRBJ2-5	TGTGCCAGCAGGGGGGAGGCAGCGCTACAAGAGACCCAGTACTTC	CASRGEAALQETQYF
TRBV7-6	-	-	13	TRBJ2-5	TGTGCTAGCAGCTGGAGACTACAAGAGACCCAGTACTTC	CASSWRLQETQYF
TRBV7-9	many	-	12	TRBJ2-5	TGTGCCAGCGAAAGGGGGAGAGAGACCCAGTACTTC	CASERGRETQYF
TRBV4-2	-	TRBD1	17	TRBJ1-4	TGTGCCAGCAGCCAAGACCTCCCAGGGGGCTTAAGGGAAAAACTGTTTTTT	CASSQDLPGGLREKLFF
TRBV29-1	-	-	14	TRBJ1-2	TGCAGCGTTAGAGGAACTATCACCCCTGGCGGCTACACCTTC	CSVRGTITPGGYTF
TRBV6-6	-	TRBD2	15	TRBJ2-1	TGTGCCAGCAGTTTGGGCCCAGCGGGGTTCAATGAGCAGTTCTTC	CASSLGPAGFNEQFF
TRBV27	-	-	13	TRBJ2-1	TGTGCCACCTCGAGGGGGATTTACAATGAGCAGTTCTTC	CATSRGIYNEQFF
TRBV7-3	few	-	15	TRBJ2-3	TGTGCCACCTCCTTAGGGGGGGGCCTCTCAGATACGCAGTATTTT	CATSLGGGLSDTQYF
TRBV7-9	-	TRBD2	18	TRBJ2-1	TGTGCCAGCAGCCCCAGACTAGCGGGTATTATCTCCTACAATGAGCAGTTCTTC	CASSPRLAGIISYNEQFF
TRBV5-6	-	-	15	TRBJ2-5	TGTGCCAGCAGCTCCCGGACGGACTTTGACGGGACCCAGTACTTC	CASSSRTDFDGTQYF
TRBV20-1	-	-	16	TRBJ2-7	TGCAGTGCCGAGGGATCTAAGGAGGTCCCTCGGCTGGAGCAGTACTTC	CSAEGSKEVPRLEQYF
TRBV5-4	few	TRBD2	16	TRBJ2-3	TGTGCCAGCAGCTTATGGACTAGCGGGGTAACAGATACGCAGTATTTT	CASSLWTSGVTDTQYF
TRBV28	many	-	13	TRBJ1-2	TGTGCCAGCAGCCTCCGGGCCAAATATGGCTACACCTTC	CASSLRAKYGYTF